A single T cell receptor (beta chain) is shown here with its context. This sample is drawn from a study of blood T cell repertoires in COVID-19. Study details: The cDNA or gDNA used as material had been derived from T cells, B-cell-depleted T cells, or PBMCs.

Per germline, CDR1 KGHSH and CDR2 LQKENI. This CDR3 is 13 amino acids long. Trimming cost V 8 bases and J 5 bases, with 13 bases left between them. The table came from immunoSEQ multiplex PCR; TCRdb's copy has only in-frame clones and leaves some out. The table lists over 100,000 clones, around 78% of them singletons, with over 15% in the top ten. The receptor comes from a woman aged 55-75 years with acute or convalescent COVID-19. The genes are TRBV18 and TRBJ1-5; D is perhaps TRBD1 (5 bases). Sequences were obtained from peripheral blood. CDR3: CASTGQIDQPQHF. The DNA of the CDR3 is TGTGCCAGCACTGGACAAATTGATCAGCCCCAGCATTTT.